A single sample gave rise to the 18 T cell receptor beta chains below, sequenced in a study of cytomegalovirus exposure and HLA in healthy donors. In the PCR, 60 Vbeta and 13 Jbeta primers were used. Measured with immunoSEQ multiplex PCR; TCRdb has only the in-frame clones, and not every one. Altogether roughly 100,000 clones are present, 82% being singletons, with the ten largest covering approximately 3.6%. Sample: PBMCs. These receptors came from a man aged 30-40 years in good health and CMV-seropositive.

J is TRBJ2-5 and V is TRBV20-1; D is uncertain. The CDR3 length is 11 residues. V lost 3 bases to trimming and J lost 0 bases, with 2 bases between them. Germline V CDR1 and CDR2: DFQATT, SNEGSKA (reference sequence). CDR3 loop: CSASNQETQYF. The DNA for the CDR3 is TGCAGTGCTAGTAACCAAGAGACCCAGTACTTC.

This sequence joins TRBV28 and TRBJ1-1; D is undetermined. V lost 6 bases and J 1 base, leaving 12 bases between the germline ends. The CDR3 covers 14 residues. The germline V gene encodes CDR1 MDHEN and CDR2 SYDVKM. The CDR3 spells CASRVSRPNTEAFF. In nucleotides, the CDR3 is TGTGCCAGCAGGGTCTCGAGGCCGAACACTGAAGCTTTCTTT. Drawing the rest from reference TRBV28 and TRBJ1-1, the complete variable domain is DVKVTQSSRYLVKRTGEKVFLECVQDMDHENMFWYRQDPGLGLRLIYFSYDVKMKEKGDIPEGYSVSREKKERFSLILESASTNQTSMYLCASRVSRPNTEAFFGQGTRLTVV.

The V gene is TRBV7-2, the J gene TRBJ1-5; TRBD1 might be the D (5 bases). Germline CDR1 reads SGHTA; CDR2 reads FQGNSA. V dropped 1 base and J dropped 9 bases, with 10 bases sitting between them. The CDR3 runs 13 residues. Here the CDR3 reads CASSLEQGTPQHF. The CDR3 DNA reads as TGTGCCAGCAGCTTAGAGCAGGGAACGCCCCAGCATTTT.

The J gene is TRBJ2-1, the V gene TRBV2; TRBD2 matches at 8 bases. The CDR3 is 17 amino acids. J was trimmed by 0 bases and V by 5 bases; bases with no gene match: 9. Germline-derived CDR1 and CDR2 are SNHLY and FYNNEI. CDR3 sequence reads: CASSPFLAGSSYNEQFF. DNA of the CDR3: TGTGCCAGCAGTCCTTTCCTAGCGGGTTCCTCCTACAATGAGCAGTTCTTC.

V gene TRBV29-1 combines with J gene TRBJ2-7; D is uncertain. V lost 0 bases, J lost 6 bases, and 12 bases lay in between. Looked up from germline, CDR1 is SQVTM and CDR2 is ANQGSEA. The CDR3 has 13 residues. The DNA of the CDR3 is TGCAGCGTTGAAGACACAGTGGGCTCCGAGCAGTACTTC. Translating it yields CSVEDTVGSEQYF.

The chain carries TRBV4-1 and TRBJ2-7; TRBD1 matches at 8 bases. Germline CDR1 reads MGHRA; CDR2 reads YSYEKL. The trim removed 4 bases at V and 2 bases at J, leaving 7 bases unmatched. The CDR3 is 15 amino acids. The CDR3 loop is CASSLIDRGPYEQYF. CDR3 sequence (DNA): TGCGCCAGCAGCCTAATCGACAGGGGTCCCTACGAGCAGTACTTC.

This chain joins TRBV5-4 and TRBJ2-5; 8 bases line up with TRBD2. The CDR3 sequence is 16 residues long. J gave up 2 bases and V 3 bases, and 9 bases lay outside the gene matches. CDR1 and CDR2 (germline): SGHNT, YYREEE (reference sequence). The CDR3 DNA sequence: TGTGCCAGCAGCTACCCCACTAGCGGCGTGCAAGAGACCCAGTACTTC. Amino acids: CASSYPTSGVQETQYF.

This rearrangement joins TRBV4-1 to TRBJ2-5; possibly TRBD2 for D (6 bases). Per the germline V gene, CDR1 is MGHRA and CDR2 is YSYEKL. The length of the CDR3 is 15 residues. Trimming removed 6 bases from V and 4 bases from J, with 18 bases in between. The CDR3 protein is CASSLLTGAPETQYF. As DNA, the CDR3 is TGCGCCAGCAGTCTTCTGACGGGAGCTCCAGAGACCCAGTACTTC.

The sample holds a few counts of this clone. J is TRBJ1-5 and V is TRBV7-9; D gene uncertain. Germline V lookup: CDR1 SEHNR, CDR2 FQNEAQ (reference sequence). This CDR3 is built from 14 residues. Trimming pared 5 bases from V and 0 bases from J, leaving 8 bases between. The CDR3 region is CASSPENSNQPQHF. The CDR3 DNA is TGTGCCAGCAGCCCCGAGAATAGCAATCAGCCCCAGCATTTT.

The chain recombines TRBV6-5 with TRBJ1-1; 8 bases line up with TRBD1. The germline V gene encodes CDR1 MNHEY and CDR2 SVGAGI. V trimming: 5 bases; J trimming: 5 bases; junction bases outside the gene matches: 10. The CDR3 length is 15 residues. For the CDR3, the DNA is TGTGCCAGCAGTACAAGCAGGGGGCGAGAGACTGAAGCTTTCTTT. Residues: CASSTSRGRETEAFF.

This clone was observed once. CDR3 sequence: CASSRIGGEHGYTF. The CDR3 bases are TGTGCCAGCAGCAGAATCGGGGGGGAACATGGCTACACCTTC. The J gene is TRBJ1-2, the V gene TRBV6-5, with a tentative D call TRBD1 (5 bases). V was shortened by 6 bases and J by 6 bases, with 17 bases between the two germline ends. This CDR3 is 14 amino acids long. Germline V gene data show CDR1 as MNHEY and CDR2 as SVGAGI.

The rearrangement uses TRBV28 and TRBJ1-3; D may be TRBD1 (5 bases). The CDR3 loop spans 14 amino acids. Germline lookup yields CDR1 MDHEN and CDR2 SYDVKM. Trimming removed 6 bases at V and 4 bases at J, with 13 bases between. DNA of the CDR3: TGTGCCAGCAGGGAGGGACCCCGGGGAAACACCATATATTTT. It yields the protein CASREGPRGNTIYF.

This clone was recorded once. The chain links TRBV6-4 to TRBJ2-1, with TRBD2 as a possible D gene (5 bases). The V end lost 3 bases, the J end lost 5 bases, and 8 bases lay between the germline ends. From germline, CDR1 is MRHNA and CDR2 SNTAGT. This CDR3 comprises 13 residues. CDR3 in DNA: TGTGCCAGCAGTGAAACTAGAAACAATGAGCAGTTCTTC. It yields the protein CASSETRNNEQFF.

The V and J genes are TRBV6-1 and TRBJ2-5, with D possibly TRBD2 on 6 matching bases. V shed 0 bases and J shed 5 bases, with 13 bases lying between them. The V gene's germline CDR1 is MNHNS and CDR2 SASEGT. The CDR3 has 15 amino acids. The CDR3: CASSEAFGGTETQYF. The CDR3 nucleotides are TGTGCCAGCAGTGAAGCGTTCGGGGGTACGGAGACCCAGTACTTC.

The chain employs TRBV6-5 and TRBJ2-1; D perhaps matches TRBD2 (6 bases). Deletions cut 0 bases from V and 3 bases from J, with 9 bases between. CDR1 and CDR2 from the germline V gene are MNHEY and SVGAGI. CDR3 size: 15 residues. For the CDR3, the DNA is TGTGCCAGCAGTTACTCGAGGACTAACTACAATGAGCAGTTCTTC. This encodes CASSYSRTNYNEQFF.

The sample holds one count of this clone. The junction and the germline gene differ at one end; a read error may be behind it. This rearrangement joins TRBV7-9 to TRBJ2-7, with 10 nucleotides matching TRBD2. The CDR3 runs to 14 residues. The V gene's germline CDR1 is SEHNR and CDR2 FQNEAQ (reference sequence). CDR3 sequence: CSSSPSGSYDEQYF. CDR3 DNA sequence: TGTTCCAGCAGCCCTAGCGGGAGCTACGACGAGCAGTACTTC.

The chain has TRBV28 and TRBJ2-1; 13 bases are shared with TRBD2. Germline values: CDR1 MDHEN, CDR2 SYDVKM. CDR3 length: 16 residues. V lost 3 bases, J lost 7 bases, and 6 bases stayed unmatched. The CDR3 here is CASSFLGLAGENEQFF. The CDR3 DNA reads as TGTGCCAGCAGTTTCCTCGGACTAGCGGGAGAGAATGAGCAGTTCTTC.

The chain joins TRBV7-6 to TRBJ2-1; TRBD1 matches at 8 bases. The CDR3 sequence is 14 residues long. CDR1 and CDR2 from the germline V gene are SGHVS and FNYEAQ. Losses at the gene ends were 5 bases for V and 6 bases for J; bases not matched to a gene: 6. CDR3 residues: CASSTGGIGNEQFF. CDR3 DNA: TGTGCCAGCAGCACAGGGGGGATAGGCAATGAGCAGTTCTTC.